This T cell receptor beta chain is drawn from a study of blood T cell dynamics during melanoma immunotherapy. In the study overall: Patients with metastatic melanoma got pembrolizumab or nivolumab-ipilimumab as first-line care. Points from the study as a whole: The study could not tell melanoma-specific clones from general immune activation.

As to this clone: Its specificity is unknown.

The CDR3 has 14 amino acids. The V end lost 2 bases, the J end lost 1 base, and 9 bases lay between the germline ends. CDR1 SGHNT and CDR2 YYREEE come from the germline V gene (reference sequence). Every bulk PBMC sample received the same 350 ng of DNA. Using immunoSEQ multiplex PCR, the repertoire was profiled, and TCRdb retains in-frame clones only, with some absent. The data show about 14,000 clones, approximately 90% seen once. Indicated time point: pre-treatment baseline. Disease control meant complete response, partial response or stable disease at 12 weeks. The receptor was isolated from a human donor with melanoma. Sequencing used blood, obtained from a patient treated with checkpoint blockade. V is TRBV5-4 and J is TRBJ2-5; D tentatively reads TRBD1 or TRBD2 (6 bases each). The CDR3 loop is CASSLGGSQETQYF. The CDR3 coding sequence is TGTGCCAGCAGCTTAGGGGGGTCCCAAGAGACCCAGTACTTC.